Listed here are 6 T cell receptor beta chains from one sample, sequenced in a study of CD8 T cells in ankylosing spondylitis. Study observations and caveats: Among TCR beta sequences, a motif of eight highly homologous variants appeared characteristic of ankylosing spondylitis blood.

Their recognized antigens are unknown. TCRdb processed the 5' RACE reads anew with MiXCR; each CDR3 protein has one entry. The table includes approximately 400,000 distinct CDR3 sequences, 17% detected once. The sequencing input was blood, either unsorted or a sorted T cell fraction (not recorded which). The receptors were sampled from a male donor with ankylosing spondylitis.

This chain joins TRBV5-1 and TRBJ2-5, with TRBD1 identical over 10 bases. Germline values: CDR1 SGHRS, CDR2 YFSETQ. The CDR3 runs to 15 residues. With V trimmed by 4 bases and J by 2 bases, 5 bases remained unmatched. The CDR3 spells CASSMTGGRQETQYF. CDR3 DNA sequence: TGCGCCAGCAGCATGACAGGGGGCAGACAAGAGACCCAGTACTTC.

CDR3 DNA: TGTGCCAGCAGCTTCCGTATCCAGGGGATACCCCCAGATACGCAGTATTTT. Translated, it gives CASSFRIQGIPPDTQYF. The V and J genes are TRBV11-3 and TRBJ2-3, with D possibly being TRBD1 (6 bases). Germline values: CDR1 SGHNT, CDR2 YENEEA. CDR3 length: 17 residues. The V gene lost 3 bases and the J gene lost 4 bases, with 20 bases spanning the gap.

The rearrangement links TRBV28 to TRBJ1-5, with 9 bases aligning to TRBD1. CDR3 length: 18 residues. Germline CDR1 is MDHEN and CDR2 is SYDVKM. J was trimmed by 0 bases and V by 6 bases; bases with no gene match: 12. The CDR3: CASRPGQGGSYSNQPQHF. The CDR3 nucleotides are TGTGCCAGCAGACCGGGACAGGGAGGAAGCTATAGCAATCAGCCCCAGCATTTT. The whole variable domain, filled in from reference TRBV28 and TRBJ1-5, reads DVKVTQSSRYLVKRTGEKVFLECVQDMDHENMFWYRQDPGLGLRLIYFSYDVKMKEKGDIPEGYSVSREKKERFSLILESASTNQTSMYLCASRPGQGGSYSNQPQHFGDGTRLSIL.

The chain joins TRBV4-3 to TRBJ2-7; possibly TRBD2 for D (5 bases). Germline assignment: CDR1 LGHNA and CDR2 YSLEER. With 1 base removed from V and 0 bases from J, the gap between germline ends came to 10 bases. There are 15 residues in the CDR3. In DNA form, the CDR3 reads TGCGCCAGCAGCCAAGTCGCTAGCTCCTCCTACGAGCAGTACTTC. Translating it yields CASSQVASSSYEQYF.

This clonotype was detected only a few times. V and J are TRBV6-2 or TRBV6-3 and TRBJ1-1; 8 bases map to TRBD1. CDR3 length: 16 residues. V dropped 3 bases and J dropped 7; count of bases not matched to a gene: 13. Germline lookup yields CDR1 MNHEY and CDR2 SVGEGT. Here the CDR3 reads CASSYRAGGTQVEAFF. CDR3 sequence (DNA): TGTGCCAGCAGTTATCGGGCAGGGGGCACCCAAGTTGAAGCTTTCTTT.

This clonotype was seen a few times. This chain joins TRBV20-1 and TRBJ2-1; perhaps TRBD2 as D (7 bases). This CDR3 has 12 residues. V lost 4 bases, J lost 6 bases, and 10 bases lay in between. Germline V lookup: CDR1 DFQATT, CDR2 SNEGSKA (reference sequence). DNA of the CDR3: TGCAGTGCTAAACGGGGGGCCAATGAGCAGTTCTTC. It specifies CSAKRGANEQFF.